This T cell receptor beta chain is drawn from a study of cytomegalovirus exposure and HLA in healthy donors. Trimming took 6 bases from V and 7 from J, leaving 28 bases between them. The CDR3 is 18 residues long. Germline lookup yields CDR1 SNHLY and CDR2 FYNNEI. Method: immunoSEQ multiplex PCR; TCRdb's copy keeps in-frame clones and lacks some. The profile shows 55,000 to 75,000 clones, about 94% of them singletons. The clonotype was recovered from a man aged 18-30 years in good health and CMV-seropositive. The chain recombines TRBV2 with TRBJ2-1, with D perhaps TRBD2 (8 bases). Sequencing was performed on PBMCs. The CDR3 region has the DNA TGTGCCAGCAGCGGCATTACGGGGGGGTACAGGGGTACGAATGAGCAGTTCTTC. This translates into CASSGITGGYRGTNEQFF. The full variable domain, completed using reference TRBV2 and TRBJ2-1, is EPEVTQTPSHQVTQMGQEVILRCVPISNHLYFYWYRQILGQKVEFLVSFYNNEISEKSEIFDDQFSVERPDGSNFTLKIRSTKLEDSAMYFCASSGITGGYRGTNEQFFGPGTRLTVL.